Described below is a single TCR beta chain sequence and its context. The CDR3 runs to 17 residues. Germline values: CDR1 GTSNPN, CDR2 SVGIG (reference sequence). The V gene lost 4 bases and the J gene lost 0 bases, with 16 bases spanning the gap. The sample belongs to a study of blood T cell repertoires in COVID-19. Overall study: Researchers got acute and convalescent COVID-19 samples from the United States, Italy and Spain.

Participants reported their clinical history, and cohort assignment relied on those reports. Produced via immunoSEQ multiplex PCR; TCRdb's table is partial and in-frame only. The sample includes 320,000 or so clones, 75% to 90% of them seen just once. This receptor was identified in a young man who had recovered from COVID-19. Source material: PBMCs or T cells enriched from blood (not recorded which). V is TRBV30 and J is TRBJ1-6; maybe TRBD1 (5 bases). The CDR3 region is CAWKWGVISSYNSPLHF. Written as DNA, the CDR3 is TGTGCCTGGAAGTGGGGGGTAATAAGCTCCTATAATTCACCCCTCCACTTT.